The rows below give T cell receptor beta chains drawn from one sample of a study of cytomegalovirus exposure and HLA in healthy donors. Here immunoSEQ multiplex PCR was the method, and the copy in TCRdb shows in-frame clones only, minus some. This repertoire includes approximately 170,000 clones. Source material: PBMCs. These receptors originate from a woman younger than 35 in good health and CMV-seropositive. The CDR3 runs from the conserved cysteine through the conserved F or W. The order of the fields is D gene, J gene, V gene, CDR3 DNA, CDR3 protein. D genes are given only for firm matches.

d_call: TRBD1; j_call: TRBJ2-6; v_call: TRBV19; cdr3_nt: TGTGCCAGTAGTATCACAGGGGTGAGCTCTGGGGCCAACGTCCTGACTTTC; cdr3_aa: CASSITGVSSGANVLTF
d_call: TRBD1; j_call: TRBJ1-5; v_call: TRBV30; cdr3_nt: TGTGCCTGGAGTGGAGGGGGCGGCAATCAGCCCCAGCATTTT; cdr3_aa: CAWSGGGGNQPQHF
d_call: TRBD1; j_call: TRBJ2-7; v_call: TRBV14; cdr3_nt: TGTGCCAGCAGCCACACCGCCGGGACAGGGACCTACGAGCAGTACTTC; cdr3_aa: CASSHTAGTGTYEQYF
d_call: TRBD1; j_call: TRBJ1-6; v_call: TRBV7-9; cdr3_nt: TGTGCCAGCAGCATCGGACAGGATTCACCCCTCCACTTT; cdr3_aa: CASSIGQDSPLHF
d_call: .; j_call: TRBJ2-5; v_call: TRBV5-1; cdr3_nt: TGCGCCAGCATCTTCCGGGGGAGGGGGACGGGGAAGACCCAGTACTTC; cdr3_aa: CASIFRGRGTGKTQYF
d_call: .; j_call: TRBJ1-2; v_call: TRBV5-4; cdr3_nt: TGTGCCAGCAGCTCATGGAGTCAAGGTGGCTACACCTTC; cdr3_aa: CASSSWSQGGYTF
d_call: TRBD2; j_call: TRBJ2-3; v_call: TRBV7-8; cdr3_nt: TGTGCCAGCAGCTTCACCGGGACTAGCGGGGGGGCCTTGGTTGGCACAGATACGCAGTATTTT; cdr3_aa: CASSFTGTSGGALVGTDTQYF
d_call: .; j_call: TRBJ1-2; v_call: TRBV19; cdr3_nt: TGTGCCAGTAGTATAAAGGCGGGTTTGGACTATGGCTACACCTTC; cdr3_aa: CASSIKAGLDYGYTF
d_call: TRBD2; j_call: TRBJ2-5; v_call: TRBV5-4; cdr3_nt: TGTGCCAGCAGCTTGGGGGGGGGAAAAGAGACCCAGTACTTC; cdr3_aa: CASSLGGGKETQYF
d_call: .; j_call: TRBJ1-3; v_call: TRBV6-5; cdr3_nt: TGTGCCAGCAGCCCGGACAGCCTCTCTGGAAACACCATATATTTT; cdr3_aa: CASSPDSLSGNTIYF
d_call: .; j_call: TRBJ1-2; v_call: TRBV30; cdr3_nt: TGTGCCTGGAGCCCAGGGCAGTGGAGTGGCTACACCTTC; cdr3_aa: CAWSPGQWSGYTF
d_call: .; j_call: TRBJ1-1; v_call: TRBV19; cdr3_nt: TGTGCCAGTAGTACGGTTGAGAACACTGAAGCTTTCTTT; cdr3_aa: CASSTVENTEAFF
d_call: TRBD1; j_call: TRBJ1-4; v_call: TRBV4-1; cdr3_nt: TGCGCCAGCAGCCAGCCGGACAGGGATGAAAAACTGTTTTTT; cdr3_aa: CASSQPDRDEKLFF
d_call: .; j_call: TRBJ2-1; v_call: TRBV9; cdr3_nt: TGTGCCAGCAGCGAAGGAGACCCCGAGAATGAGCAGTTCTTC; cdr3_aa: CASSEGDPENEQFF
d_call: .; j_call: TRBJ1-1; v_call: TRBV6-6; cdr3_nt: TGTGCCAGCGATGGGGCCGGCACTGAAGCTTTCTTT; cdr3_aa: CASDGAGTEAFF
d_call: TRBD1; j_call: TRBJ1-3; v_call: TRBV18; cdr3_nt: TGTGCCAGCTCACCTACCGGGACAGGGATTGGAAACACCATATATTTT; cdr3_aa: CASSPTGTGIGNTIYF
d_call: TRBD2; j_call: TRBJ2-1; v_call: TRBV4-1; cdr3_nt: TGCGCCAGCAGCCAAGATCTCCAAGCGGGAGTGTACAATGAGCAGTTCTTC; cdr3_aa: CASSQDLQAGVYNEQFF
d_call: .; j_call: TRBJ2-5; v_call: TRBV18; cdr3_nt: TGTGCCAGCTCACAACCATACAGGGAACGGAAGACCCAGTACTTC; cdr3_aa: CASSQPYRERKTQYF
d_call: .; j_call: TRBJ2-7; v_call: TRBV2; cdr3_nt: TGTGCCAGCAGCAGGGAGGACGAGCAGTACTTC; cdr3_aa: CASSREDEQYF
d_call: TRBD2; j_call: TRBJ2-7; v_call: TRBV7-2; cdr3_nt: TGTGCCAGCAGCTTAGCTTCGGCTAGCGGGAGGACCTACGAGCAGTACTTC; cdr3_aa: CASSLASASGRTYEQYF
d_call: TRBD2; j_call: TRBJ2-5; v_call: TRBV5-1; cdr3_nt: TGCGCCAGCAGCTTGGGGGCGGGGGGGCTTCAAGAGACCCAGTACTTC; cdr3_aa: CASSLGAGGLQETQYF
d_call: TRBD2; j_call: TRBJ2-3; v_call: TRBV19; cdr3_nt: TGTGCCAGTAGTATAGAGTGGGGGGGACTAGCGGGGGGTCTTAGCACAGATACGCAGTATTTT; cdr3_aa: CASSIEWGGLAGGLSTDTQYF
d_call: .; j_call: TRBJ1-1; v_call: TRBV18; cdr3_nt: TGTGCCAGCTCACCACCGAGGAACACTGAAGCTTTCTTT; cdr3_aa: CASSPPRNTEAFF
d_call: TRBD1; j_call: TRBJ2-7; v_call: TRBV4-1; cdr3_nt: TGCGCCAGCAGCCCCCCGGGACAGATATACGAGCAGTACTTC; cdr3_aa: CASSPPGQIYEQYF
d_call: TRBD1; j_call: TRBJ1-2; v_call: TRBV5-1; cdr3_nt: TGCGCCAGCAGCCGAAGGACAGGGGGCTCGGCGAACTATGGCTACACCTTC; cdr3_aa: CASSRRTGGSANYGYTF
d_call: TRBD2; j_call: TRBJ2-5; v_call: TRBV5-4; cdr3_nt: TGTGCCAGCAGCTTGGCGGCTAGCGGGGGAGAGACCCAGTACTTC; cdr3_aa: CASSLAASGGETQYF
d_call: TRBD2; j_call: TRBJ2-1; v_call: TRBV5-6; cdr3_nt: TGTGCCAGCAGCCCAAGGACTAGCCGGGGCTTAAATGAGCAGTTCTTC; cdr3_aa: CASSPRTSRGLNEQFF
d_call: .; j_call: TRBJ1-4; v_call: TRBV9; cdr3_nt: TGTGCCAGCAGCGTAGGTGAGACAGATAATGAAAAACTGTTTTTT; cdr3_aa: CASSVGETDNEKLFF
d_call: .; j_call: TRBJ1-1; v_call: TRBV20-1; cdr3_nt: TGCAGTGCCGTTTACACTGAAGCTTTCTTT; cdr3_aa: CSAVYTEAFF
d_call: .; j_call: TRBJ1-6; v_call: TRBV5-1; cdr3_nt: TGCGCCAGCAGCTTGGTCGTCCCGAGCTCCTATAATTCACCCCTCCACTTT; cdr3_aa: CASSLVVPSSYNSPLHF
d_call: TRBD2; j_call: TRBJ2-1; v_call: TRBV5-4; cdr3_nt: TGTGCCAGCAGCTTGGGAGTAGCGGGAGGGCCAGGCAATGAGCAGTTCTTC; cdr3_aa: CASSLGVAGGPGNEQFF
d_call: TRBD1; j_call: TRBJ1-1; v_call: TRBV7-9; cdr3_nt: TGTGCCAGCAGCATGACAGGGGGCTTCGCTGAAGCTTTCTTT; cdr3_aa: CASSMTGGFAEAFF
d_call: .; j_call: TRBJ2-1; v_call: TRBV5-6; cdr3_nt: TGTGCCAGCAGCTTCTTCTCGACTAACAATGAGCAGTTCTTC; cdr3_aa: CASSFFSTNNEQFF
d_call: TRBD1; j_call: TRBJ2-7; v_call: TRBV7-9; cdr3_nt: TGTGCCAGCAGCCGGGGACAGGCGCACGAGCAGTACTTC; cdr3_aa: CASSRGQAHEQYF
d_call: TRBD2; j_call: TRBJ2-1; v_call: TRBV6-5; cdr3_nt: TGTGCCAGCAGTTACATAGCGGGAGGGCCCCAGGAGTTCTTC; cdr3_aa: CASSYIAGGPQEFF
d_call: .; j_call: TRBJ1-3; v_call: TRBV27; cdr3_nt: TGTGCCAGCAGTCCCGTCCCGGGGAGCTCTGGAAACACCATATATTTT; cdr3_aa: CASSPVPGSSGNTIYF
d_call: .; j_call: TRBJ1-1; v_call: TRBV19; cdr3_nt: TGTGCCAGTAGAGGCTACTTGGGCGCTGAAGCTTTCTTT; cdr3_aa: CASRGYLGAEAFF
d_call: TRBD1; j_call: TRBJ2-2; v_call: TRBV19; cdr3_nt: TGTGCCAGTAGGGGACAGGCGAACACCGGGGAGCTGTTTTTT; cdr3_aa: CASRGQANTGELFF
d_call: TRBD2; j_call: TRBJ2-1; v_call: TRBV7-6; cdr3_nt: TGTGCCAGCAGCTTGATAACTAGCGGGAGTTCGAATGAGCAGTTCTTC; cdr3_aa: CASSLITSGSSNEQFF
d_call: .; j_call: TRBJ1-3; v_call: TRBV20-1; cdr3_nt: TGCAGTGCAATTTATCTGAACACCATATATTTT; cdr3_aa: CSAIYLNTIYF
d_call: TRBD1; j_call: TRBJ2-7; v_call: TRBV5-1; cdr3_nt: TGCGCCAGCAGCTCCGGGACAGGGTCGCGAATGAGAAACTACGAGCAGTACTTC; cdr3_aa: CASSSGTGSRMRNYEQYF
d_call: .; j_call: TRBJ2-3; v_call: TRBV5-4; cdr3_nt: TGTGCCAGCAGCTTCGTATATTCAGATACGCAGTATTTT; cdr3_aa: CASSFVYSDTQYF
d_call: .; j_call: TRBJ1-2; v_call: TRBV18; cdr3_nt: TGTGCCAGCTCCCCAGACAGACGCTCTGGCTACACCTTC; cdr3_aa: CASSPDRRSGYTF
d_call: .; j_call: TRBJ2-3; v_call: TRBV23-1; cdr3_nt: TGCGCCAGCAGTCAAGACTTCCGCACTTGTGATACGCAGTATTTT; cdr3_aa: CASSQDFRTCDTQYF
d_call: .; j_call: TRBJ2-3; v_call: TRBV5-8; cdr3_nt: TGTGCCAGCAGACAGACCTCGCAGTATTTT; cdr3_aa: CASRQTSQYF
d_call: .; j_call: TRBJ2-3; v_call: TRBV5-6; cdr3_nt: TGTGCCAGATATCCCTCATGGGCTAGCACAGATACGCAGTATTTT; cdr3_aa: CARYPSWASTDTQYF
d_call: TRBD1; j_call: TRBJ2-5; v_call: TRBV5-1; cdr3_nt: TGCGCCAGCAGCCCAGGACAGGGGAGATCTGAGACCCAGTACTTC; cdr3_aa: CASSPGQGRSETQYF
d_call: .; j_call: TRBJ2-1; v_call: TRBV14; cdr3_nt: TGTGCCAGCAGCCAAGATTTCCTACTAGAGCAGTTCTTC; cdr3_aa: CASSQDFLLEQFF
d_call: .; j_call: TRBJ1-2; v_call: TRBV9; cdr3_nt: TGTGCCAGCAGCGTCAACAGGGAGAACTATGGCTACACCTTC; cdr3_aa: CASSVNRENYGYTF
d_call: TRBD2; j_call: TRBJ2-5; v_call: TRBV19; cdr3_nt: TGTGCCAGTAGTGAGTGGACTAGCGGGAAAAGAGAGACCCAGTACTTC; cdr3_aa: CASSEWTSGKRETQYF
d_call: .; j_call: TRBJ1-2; v_call: TRBV10-3; cdr3_nt: TGTGCCATCAGTGAACAGGATTATGGCTACACCTTC; cdr3_aa: CAISEQDYGYTF
d_call: .; j_call: TRBJ2-1; v_call: TRBV5-1; cdr3_nt: TGCGCCAGCAGCTTAGAGTCATCCTACAATGAGCAGTTCTTC; cdr3_aa: CASSLESSYNEQFF
d_call: TRBD1; j_call: TRBJ1-1; v_call: TRBV19; cdr3_nt: TGTGCCAGTAGTAAGGACAGGGGGCGTACTGAAGCTTTCTTT; cdr3_aa: CASSKDRGRTEAFF
d_call: TRBD1; j_call: TRBJ2-4; v_call: TRBV5-1; cdr3_nt: TGCGCCAGTCCAACGGGACAGGGGATTCCCATAGCCAAAAACATTCAGTACTTC; cdr3_aa: CASPTGQGIPIAKNIQYF
d_call: .; j_call: TRBJ1-4; v_call: TRBV6-6; cdr3_nt: TGTGCCAGCAGTAAAGAGAGGGCTGGTGAAAAACTGTTTTTT; cdr3_aa: CASSKERAGEKLFF
d_call: .; j_call: TRBJ2-7; v_call: TRBV2; cdr3_nt: TGTGCCAGCAGTGAAGCAGAAGAGGGAGGCTCCTACGAGCAGTACTTC; cdr3_aa: CASSEAEEGGSYEQYF
d_call: TRBD1; j_call: TRBJ1-1; v_call: TRBV28; cdr3_nt: TGTGCCAGCAGTTCAGGGGGGAACACTGAAGCTTTCTTT; cdr3_aa: CASSSGGNTEAFF